The TCR beta chain described here comes from a study of blood T cell repertoires in COVID-19. CDR1 SGHVS and CDR2 FNYEAQ come from the germline V gene. The CDR3 spans 17 residues. Trimming took 5 bases from V and 2 from J, leaving 18 bases between them. The protocol was immunoSEQ multiplex PCR, while the TCRdb copy is restricted to in-frame clones and leaves out a portion. Of more than 200,000 clones listed, around 82% are singletons. The origin of this receptor is a man aged 25-45 years with acute COVID-19. Sequenced input: PBMCs or T cells enriched from blood (not recorded which). The rearrangement joins TRBV7-6 to TRBJ1-4; D not certain. The CDR3 bases are TGTGCCAGCAGCCTACTCCCCCCTGGAGGGACTAATGAAAAACTGTTTTTT. Translating gives CASSLLPPGGTNEKLFF. Looking up the rest from reference TRBV7-6 and TRBJ1-4 gives the full variable domain: GAGVSQSPRYKVTKRGQDVALRCDPISGHVSLYWYRQALGQGPEFLTYFNYEAQQDKSGLPNDRFSAERPEGSISTLTIQRTEQRDSAMYRCASSLLPPGGTNEKLFFGSGTQLSVL.